The 9 T cell receptor beta chains in this list originate from one sample, sequenced in a study of cytomegalovirus exposure and HLA in healthy donors. The PCR was carried out with 60 Vbeta primers and 13 Jbeta primers. TCRdb's copy holds only in-frame clones and misses some; the assay was immunoSEQ multiplex PCR. The data contain about 69,000 clones, less than 75% of them singletons. The sequencing input was PBMCs. These receptors originate from a woman in her twenties or thirties in good health and CMV-seronegative.

The chain recombines TRBV9 with TRBJ2-1; 10 positions agree with TRBD2. Germline lookup yields CDR1 SGDLS and CDR2 YYNGEE. The CDR3 contains 14 residues. V was pared by 3 bases and J by 10 bases, with 7 bases of the junction left unmatched. In DNA form, the CDR3 reads TGTGCCAGCAGCGCAGTAGCGGGGGGCGGGGAGCAGTTCTTC. Encoded protein: CASSAVAGGGEQFF.

This rearrangement joins TRBV19 to TRBJ1-4, with 7 bases aligning to TRBD1. V was clipped by 6 bases and J by 5 bases; unmatched bases: 12. CDR1 and CDR2 (germline): LNHDA, SQIVND (reference sequence). This CDR3 has 16 amino acids. CDR3 protein: CASSTRDRSLNEKLFF. The CDR3 nucleotides read TGTGCCAGTAGCACCCGGGACAGAAGTTTAAATGAAAAACTGTTTTTT.

The chain is built from TRBV5-1 and TRBJ2-5; 8 positions match TRBD1. The CDR3 has 14 residues. The germline V gene encodes CDR1 SGHRS and CDR2 YFSETQ. With 2 bases clipped from V and 2 bases from J, the junction kept 2 bases outside the gene matches. The DNA of the CDR3 is TGCGCCAGCAGCTTCGGACAGGGACAAGAGACCCAGTACTTC. It translates to CASSFGQGQETQYF.

With respect to this clone: Other DNA sequences in the sample encode the same CDR3. This chain connects TRBV7-9 to TRBJ2-5, with TRBD1 matching over 11 bases. CDR3 size: 16 residues. CDR1 is SEHNR, CDR2 FQNEAQ, per germline (reference sequence). Unmatched junction bases numbered 10, after V lost 6 bases and J lost 4 bases. The CDR3, as DNA: TGTGCCAGCAGTCTCAGGGGACAGGGGGAAGGAGAGACCCAGTACTTC. Protein product: CASSLRGQGEGETQYF.

This clone was observed a handful of times. In DNA, the CDR3 is TGTGCCAGCTCACAGAGCGGGGGATATAATGAGCAGTTCTTC. It encodes CASSQSGGYNEQFF. V usage is TRBV18 and J usage is TRBJ2-1; 8 nucleotides agree with TRBD2. Per germline, CDR1 KGHSH and CDR2 LQKENI. This CDR3 has 14 amino acids. Losses at the gene ends were 4 bases for V and 7 bases for J; bases not matched to a gene: 6. Looking up the rest from reference TRBV18 and TRBJ2-1 gives the full variable domain: NAGVMQNPRHLVRRRGQEARLRCSPMKGHSHVYWYRQLPEEGLKFMVYLQKENIIDESGMPKERFSAEFPKEGPSILRIQQVVRGDSAAYFCASSQSGGYNEQFFGPGTRLTVL.

This rearrangement joins TRBV5-6 to TRBJ2-4, with D hard to call. The V gene lost 3 bases and the J gene lost 2 bases, with 12 bases spanning the gap. The CDR3 sequence is 15 residues long. The germline CDR1 and CDR2 sequences are SGHDT and YYEEEE. The CDR3 is CASSYAHTSKNIQYF. As DNA, the CDR3 is TGTGCCAGCAGCTACGCCCACACCTCCAAAAACATTCAGTACTTC.

This chain links TRBV5-4 with TRBJ2-3; TRBD2 matches at 11 bases. V shed 3 bases, J shed 6 bases, and the junction held 3 bases outside the gene matches. The germline V gene has CDR1 SGHNT and CDR2 YYREEE (reference sequence). The CDR3 is 14 residues long. The CDR3 DNA reads TGTGCCAGCAGCTCCGGGACTAGCGGCGATACGCAGTATTTT. This sequence encodes CASSSGTSGDTQYF.

The chain has TRBV6-6 and TRBJ2-7; TRBD1 is a possible D gene (5 bases). Deletions cut 2 bases from V and 6 bases from J, with 17 bases between. The CDR3 runs to 15 residues. Looked up from germline, CDR1 is MNHNY and CDR2 is SVGAGI (reference sequence). This CDR3 is CASSYQQGRVAEQYF. In DNA form, the CDR3 reads TGTGCCAGCAGTTACCAACAAGGCAGGGTAGCCGAGCAGTACTTC.

This clone has just a few counts. V gene TRBV4-1 combines with J gene TRBJ2-2; D is ambiguous. The germline V gene has CDR1 MGHRA and CDR2 YSYEKL. The V and J ends lost 1 base and 9 bases respectively, with 6 bases between them. This CDR3 contains 12 residues. The CDR3 is CASSQASRELFF. For the CDR3, the DNA is TGCGCCAGCAGCCAAGCTTCCCGGGAGCTGTTTTTT.